The clone carrying this T cell receptor beta chain was seen just once. As yet, its antigen is unknown. These data originate in a study of shared clonotypes between healthy human individuals. Study details: CD8 memory received one plate per donor, CD8 naive two, CD4 memory three and CD4 naive three. Study-level findings and limits: The sole specimen, blood, was sampled, and tissue repertoires likely differ.

The CDR3 sequence is 17 residues long. Germline-derived CDR1 and CDR2 are WNHNN and SYGVQD (reference sequence). Trimming removed 11 bases from V and 1 base from J, with 26 bases in between. At deep level, the assay was performed. The authors distributed each subset's genomic DNA evenly over several immunoSEQ plates. TCRdb's table, derived via immunoSEQ multiplex PCR, lists solely in-frame clones and lacks some. The sample records approximately 2,300,000 clones, approximately 90% being singletons. V gene TRBV10-1 combines with J gene TRBJ2-5; either TRBD1 or TRBD2 may supply D (5 bases each). The sequencing sample was made of naive CD4+ T cells from PBMCs. Documented subset: CD45RA+ positively selected. The source is a man aged 18 to 30 in good health. Some clones in this sample may be carry-over from other donors' samples. The CDR3, as DNA: TGCGCCCTACGGGACCTGCAGCCTATTACGCTCCAAGAGACCCAGTACTTC. Protein sequence: CALRDLQPITLQETQYF.